This TCR beta chain was recorded in a study of shared clonotypes between healthy human individuals. Study background: Plates per donor: three CD4 naive, three CD4 memory, two CD8 naive, one CD8 memory.

For each subset, genomic DNA was distributed in equal portions over several immunoSEQ plates. Using about 220 ng DNA, tens of thousands of T cell genomes, the sorted-subset replicate PCRs were run. The protocol was immunoSEQ multiplex PCR, while the TCRdb copy is restricted to in-frame clones and leaves out a portion. This table holds 2 million or so clones, roughly 95% found once. This CDR3 contains 15 residues. In germline, CDR1 is MNHEY, CDR2 SMNVEV (reference sequence). V was shortened by 5 bases and J by 0 bases, with 11 bases between the two germline ends. The TCR sequence derives from a man younger than 35 in good health. The sequenced material came from naive CD4+ T cells sorted from blood. Subset in this sample: CD45RA+ positively selected. The chain employs TRBV27 and TRBJ1-5; D gene ambiguous. The CDR3 sequence is CASSLTHYSNQPQHF. The CDR3 DNA is TGTGCCAGCAGTCTGACACATTATAGCAATCAGCCCCAGCATTTT.